A single sample is the source of the 16 T cell receptor beta chains below, sequenced in a study of healthy donors' naive CD4 and CD8 T cells. A linear amplification protocol produced the TCR libraries from 500 ng of total RNA. From the reads, TCRdb called clonotypes with MiXCR, one entry per CDR3 protein. The table lists 150,000 to 200,000 distinct CDR3 sequences, nearly 75% of them singletons. The specimen sequenced was naive CD4+ and CD8+ T cells sorted from blood, pooled from several donors. Source of these receptors: a pool of human donors in good health; the sample pools cells from several healthy donors.

The sample holds a few counts of this clonotype. The chain has TRBV27 and TRBJ1-1; no firm D call. This CDR3 contains 14 residues. Per the germline V gene, CDR1 is MNHEY and CDR2 is SMNVEV (reference sequence). Trimming pared 3 bases from V and 1 base from J, leaving 9 bases between. Here the CDR3 reads CASSFRSPNTEAFF. The CDR3 nucleotides are TGTGCCAGCAGTTTCCGGAGCCCGAACACTGAAGCTTTCTTT.

This clonotype has just one count. V is TRBV5-5 and J is TRBJ1-4; D is perhaps TRBD1 (6 bases). Germline V CDR1 and CDR2: SGHKS, YYEKEE (reference sequence). V was cut by 4 bases and J by 2 bases, with 9 bases left in between. This CDR3 is 14 amino acids long. In DNA form, the CDR3 reads TGTGCCAGCAGCGGGGGCGACACTAATGAAAAACTGTTTTTT. Translated, it gives CASSGGDTNEKLFF.

The CDR3 spells CASSQERNSPLHF. The DNA of the CDR3 is TGCGCCAGCAGCCAAGAGCGGAATTCACCCCTCCACTTT. The chain recombines TRBV4-3 with TRBJ1-6; D remains ambiguous. Germline CDR1 LGHNA, CDR2 YSLEER. Trimming cost V 0 bases and J 7 bases, with 4 bases left between them. The CDR3 has 13 amino acids.

The genes are TRBV29-1 and TRBJ1-1; no reliable D call. Trimming shortened V by 6 bases and J by 1 base, and 12 bases separated the two germline ends. This CDR3 is built from 13 residues. CDR1 and CDR2 from the germline V gene are SQVTM and ANQGSEA. This CDR3 is CSVQGRSNTEAFF. As DNA, the CDR3 is TGCAGCGTCCAAGGACGGTCGAACACTGAAGCTTTCTTT.

The rearrangement uses TRBV19 and TRBJ2-7; D is possibly TRBD2 (5 bases). The germline V gene encodes CDR1 LNHDA and CDR2 SQIVND (reference sequence). This CDR3 is 13 amino acids long. The germline V and J ends were trimmed by 1 base and 6 bases, with 10 bases remaining between them. DNA of the CDR3: TGTGCCAGTAGTATAGTCGGACTCGGCGAGCAGTACTTC. Its translation is CASSIVGLGEQYF.

The V and J genes are TRBV19 and TRBJ2-2; D is unclear. With 1 base removed from V and 1 base from J, the gap between germline ends came to 10 bases. The CDR3 spans 16 residues. Germline V gives CDR1 LNHDA, CDR2 SQIVND (reference sequence). The CDR3 region is CASSIGAQLNTGELFF. The CDR3 region has the DNA TGTGCCAGTAGTATAGGGGCCCAACTGAACACCGGGGAGCTGTTTTTT.

The chain is built from TRBV6-5 and TRBJ2-1, with 10 bases fitting TRBD2. The germline V gene has CDR1 MNHEY and CDR2 SVGAGI. Trimming at V came to 2 bases and at J to 4 bases, leaving 5 bases not matched to a gene. The CDR3 runs 16 residues. CDR3 amino acids: CASSYRLAGPYNEQFF. The CDR3 DNA sequence: TGTGCCAGCAGTTACCGACTAGCGGGCCCGTACAATGAGCAGTTCTTC.

This clonotype has just one count. The V and J genes are TRBV29-1 and TRBJ2-7; 11 bases map to TRBD2. The junction had 6 bases not matched to a gene; V was cut back by 4 bases and J by 4 bases. CDR1 and CDR2 from the germline V gene are SQVTM and ANQGSEA. The CDR3 length is 14 residues. The CDR3 loop reads CSVALLAGGYEQYF. In DNA form, the CDR3 reads TGCAGCGTTGCGCTCCTAGCGGGGGGATACGAGCAGTACTTC.

V usage is TRBV29-1 and J usage is TRBJ1-2; TRBD1 matches 9 bases. The J segment lost 8 bases and the V segment lost 6 bases, leaving 7 bases of the junction unmatched. The CDR3 extends over 12 amino acids. The germline V gene has CDR1 SQVTM and CDR2 ANQGSEA. In DNA form, the CDR3 reads TGCAGCGTCGGACAGGGGAACAGCGGCTACACCTTC. Residues: CSVGQGNSGYTF.

V gene TRBV18 combines with J gene TRBJ1-1; TRBD1 aligns across 12 bases. The trim removed 2 bases at V and 8 bases at J, leaving 0 bases unmatched. CDR1 KGHSH and CDR2 LQKENI come from the germline V gene. This CDR3 has 13 residues. The CDR3 sequence: CASSPGTGGEAFF. In DNA form, the CDR3 reads TGTGCCAGCTCACCAGGGACAGGGGGCGAAGCTTTCTTT. The whole variable domain, filled in from reference TRBV18 and TRBJ1-1, reads NAGVMQNPRHLVRRRGQEARLRCSPMKGHSHVYWYRQLPEEGLKFMVYLQKENIIDESGMPKERFSAEFPKEGPSILRIQQVVRGDSAAYFCASSPGTGGEAFFGQGTRLTVV.

As DNA, the CDR3 is TGTGCCAGCAGCTTGGGCCCAGGGCCCGACGAGCAGTACTTC. It codes for CASSLGPGPDEQYF. This chain connects TRBV13 to TRBJ2-7; TRBD1 might be the D (5 bases). Germline CDR1 is PRHDT and CDR2 is FYEKMQ (reference sequence). There are 14 residues in the CDR3. V was cut by 3 bases and J by 5 bases, with 14 bases left in between.

This clonotype was seen only a few times. This chain uses TRBV29-1 with TRBJ1-1, with a weak D call TRBD1 (5 bases). The CDR3 is made up of 15 amino acids. With 3 bases removed from V and 0 bases from J, the gap between germline ends came to 14 bases. Looked up from germline, CDR1 is SQVTM and CDR2 is ANQGSEA. For the CDR3, the DNA is TGCAGCGTTGAGTTGGGCAGGGTATTGAACACTGAAGCTTTCTTT. As protein: CSVELGRVLNTEAFF.

The J gene is TRBJ1-2, the V gene TRBV19; tentatively, D is TRBD1 (5 bases). Germline V gene lookup returns CDR1 LNHDA and CDR2 SQIVND (reference sequence). With 3 bases removed from V and 3 bases from J, the gap between germline ends came to 11 bases. This CDR3 is 14 amino acids long. The CDR3 DNA follows: TGTGCCAGTAGTATCCAGGGTATGGACTATGGCTACACCTTC. Residues: CASSIQGMDYGYTF.

This chain connects TRBV29-1 to TRBJ2-7; no firm D call. Germline V gene sequence: CDR1 SQVTM, CDR2 ANQGSEA. The CDR3 extends over 12 amino acids. V was cut by 4 bases and J by 2 bases, with 9 bases left in between. DNA of the CDR3: TGCAGCGTTGCTCGCAACACCTACGAGCAGTACTTC. Translating it yields CSVARNTYEQYF.

This chain joins TRBV5-6 and TRBJ2-7; D might be TRBD1 (6 bases). V lost 3 bases to trimming and J lost 0 bases, with 13 bases between them. The germline CDR1 and CDR2 sequences are SGHDT and YYEEEE. This CDR3 comprises 15 residues. The CDR3 reads CASSSPAQGSYEQYF. The CDR3 DNA follows: TGTGCCAGCAGCTCCCCGGCACAGGGCTCCTACGAGCAGTACTTC.

The table lists this clonotype with a count of one. The chain has TRBV10-2 and TRBJ2-7, with D tentatively TRBD1 (5 bases). From germline, CDR1 is WSHSY and CDR2 SAAADI. CDR3 length: 13 amino acids. The V end was cut by 7 bases, the J end by 2 bases, with 12 bases between. CDR3: CASTPGRAYEQYF. CDR3 nucleotide sequence: TGCGCCAGCACCCCGGGCAGGGCCTACGAGCAGTACTTC.